This is a list of T cell receptor beta chains from one sample in a study of early stage breast cancer tumors. TCRdb's copy holds only in-frame clones and misses some; the assay was immunoSEQ multiplex PCR. The sample consists of over 45,000 clones, roughly 80% of them appearing once. The sample comprised blood. The source of these receptors is a person in their fifties with breast cancer. Both conserved end residues are part of each CDR3. Each record gives: J gene, CDR3 length, clone size, D gene, V gene, CDR3 DNA, CDR3 protein. The D gene is left open where the match is weak. Not every row has a clone size; where given, it reads once, few, many or a size class.

>TRBJ1-1|13|NA|TRBD1|TRBV2
TGTGCCAGCAACCGACAGGGGAACACTGAAGCTTTCTTT
CASNRQGNTEAFF
>TRBJ2-2|17|NA|TRBD2|TRBV5-8
TGTGCCAGCATCGCGGGACTAGAGGCGGCGAACACCGGGGAGCTGTTTTTT
CASIAGLEAANTGELFF
>TRBJ2-7|17|NA|TRBD2|TRBV11-2
TGTGCCAGCAGCCCTGCCGGGACTAGCGGGAGTTTTAACGAGCAGTACTTC
CASSPAGTSGSFNEQYF
>TRBJ2-5|14|NA|TRBD2|TRBV5-4
TGTGCCAGCAGCTTCGGACTAGCGGGAGAGACCCAGTACTTC
CASSFGLAGETQYF
>TRBJ1-5|15|NA|NA|TRBV28
TGTGCCAGCACCCGCGGGGCAGGGAAAAATCAGCCCCAGCATTTT
CASTRGAGKNQPQHF
>TRBJ2-7|14|NA|TRBD2|TRBV5-6
TGTGCCAGCAGCCATGCGGGAGTAACCTACGAGCAGTACTTC
CASSHAGVTYEQYF
>TRBJ1-6|14|NA|NA|TRBV5-6
TGTGCCAGCAGAGAGACACCGGAGGGTTCACCCCTCCACTTT
CASRETPEGSPLHF
>TRBJ1-4|14|NA|TRBD1|TRBV2
TGTGCCAGCAGTGATGGGACAGGGGTGGGAAAACTGTTTTTT
CASSDGTGVGKLFF
>TRBJ1-1|12|NA|NA|TRBV10-3
TGTGCCATCAGTGGGGCGAGGTGGAAAGCTTTCTTT
CAISGARWKAFF
>TRBJ2-1|16|NA|TRBD1|TRBV12-5
TGTGCTAGTGGTCCGCCTGACAGGGGCTCCTACAATGAGCAGTTCTTC
CASGPPDRGSYNEQFF
>TRBJ2-3|11|NA|NA|TRBV20-1
TGCAGTGCTAGGGACACAGATACGCAGTATTTT
CSARDTDTQYF
>TRBJ2-3|18|NA|NA|TRBV6-1
TGTGCCAGCAGTGAAATGGGGCTAGCGCTTTTATACGGGGATACGCAGTATTTT
CASSEMGLALLYGDTQYF
>TRBJ2-2|15|NA|TRBD1|TRBV7-2
TGTGCCAGCAGCTTAAGCGGACAGGGTCCCGGGGAGCTGTTTTTT
CASSLSGQGPGELFF
>TRBJ1-2|16|NA|NA|TRBV7-8
TGTGCCAGCAGCTTAGTCGGACGACTCGGGGTCTATGGCTACACCTTC
CASSLVGRLGVYGYTF
>TRBJ2-5|13|once|NA|TRBV18
TGTGCCAGCTCACCGGCGGTCCAAGAGACCCAGTACTTC
CASSPAVQETQYF
>TRBJ2-3|14|NA|TRBD2|TRBV29-1
TGCAGCGTGGCCGGGACTACCGGCACAGATACGCAGTATTTT
CSVAGTTGTDTQYF
>TRBJ2-3|14|once|TRBD2|TRBV11-2
TGTGCCAGCAGCGAACGGGGGGGGGCAGATACGCAGTATTTT
CASSERGGADTQYF
>TRBJ2-3|16|NA|TRBD2|TRBV19
TGTGCCAGTAGCCGGCGGGGGGACATATTCACAGATACGCAGTATTTT
CASSRRGDIFTDTQYF
>TRBJ2-1|14|NA|TRBD2|TRBV7-9
TGTGCCAGCACCCCCCGGCGGGAGTTGAATGAGCAGTTCTTC
CASTPRRELNEQFF
>TRBJ2-7|16|NA|NA|TRBV7-2
TGTGCCAGCAGCCTGAGGTCCGGCAGTATCAAGGGAGAGCAGTACTTC
CASSLRSGSIKGEQYF
>TRBJ2-1|13|NA|TRBD2|TRBV30
TGTGCCTGCCTACCGGGGGGGCGAAATGAGCAGTTCTTC
CACLPGGRNEQFF
>TRBJ2-5|15|NA|NA|TRBV7-5
TGTGTCAGAAGCTCCGGGACTAGCAAGGGAGAGACCCAGTACTTC
CVRSSGTSKGETQYF
>TRBJ2-1|15|NA|TRBD2|TRBV5-1
TGCGCCAGCAGTTTCGGGACTAGCGATTACAATGAGCAGTTCTTC
CASSFGTSDYNEQFF
>TRBJ1-1|16|few|TRBD1|TRBV4-1
TGCGCCAGCAGCCAAGCCTTCGACAGGGTGCACACTGAAGCTTTCTTT
CASSQAFDRVHTEAFF
>TRBJ1-2|15|NA|NA|TRBV7-8
TGTGCCAGCAGCTTAGTGCAGTCTCCTAACTATGGCTACACCTTC
CASSLVQSPNYGYTF
>TRBJ1-1|17|once|NA|TRBV7-2
TGTGCCAGCAGCTTTGGCCGAGGGATGAGCGAGAACACTGAAGCTTTCTTT
CASSFGRGMSENTEAFF
>TRBJ2-5|12|NA|NA|TRBV28
TGTGCCAGCAGTTTTCACCAAGAGACCCAGTACTTC
CASSFHQETQYF
>TRBJ1-4|16|once|TRBD1|TRBV18
TGTGCCAGCTCACCGTATCCGGGACAGGGGGATGAAAAACTGTTTTTT
CASSPYPGQGDEKLFF
>TRBJ2-1|15|NA|TRBD1|TRBV5-1
TGCGCCAGCAGCAGAGGGACAGGGTCAGGCAATGAGCAGTTCTTC
CASSRGTGSGNEQFF
>TRBJ2-1|15|NA|NA|TRBV21-1
TGTGCCAGCGGTCCCCATGGGGAGGGGGGTCAGGAGCAGTTCTTC
CASGPHGEGGQEQFF
>TRBJ2-7|14|NA|TRBD2|TRBV10-3
TGTGCCATCAGCAGACTAGCGGGATGGTACGAGCAGTACTTC
CAISRLAGWYEQYF
>TRBJ2-3|14|NA|NA|TRBV18
TGTGCCAGCTCACTCCGGCCCTACACAGATACGCAGTATTTT
CASSLRPYTDTQYF
>TRBJ1-2|14|NA|TRBD1|TRBV7-8
TGTGCCAGCAGCCTCTCGACAGGGAACTATGGCTACACCTTC
CASSLSTGNYGYTF
>TRBJ2-7|10|once|NA|TRBV28
TGTGCCGGCAGCCGGTACGAGCAGTACTTC
CAGSRYEQYF
>TRBJ2-7|17|NA|TRBD1|TRBV11-2
TGTGCCAGCAGCTTAGTCCCCCAACAGGGGGCGGGGAACGAGCAGTACTTC
CASSLVPQQGAGNEQYF
>TRBJ1-1|12|NA|NA|TRBV30
TGTGCCTCCCGAACCGGGGATACTGAAGCTTTCTTT
CASRTGDTEAFF
>TRBJ2-5|13|once|NA|TRBV19
TGTGCCAGTAGCGCGCCCGGGTCGGAGACCCAGTACTTC
CASSAPGSETQYF
>TRBJ2-5|13|NA|NA|TRBV2
TGTGCCAGCAGTGGGGGTGGGCAAGAGACCCAGTACTTC
CASSGGGQETQYF
>TRBJ1-5|15|NA|NA|TRBV30
TGTGCCTGGAGTGTAACGGGGTACGGCAATCAGCCCCAGCATTTT
CAWSVTGYGNQPQHF
>TRBJ2-7|12|NA|NA|TRBV18
TGTGCCAGCTCACCGGACAGCTACGAGCAGTACTTC
CASSPDSYEQYF
>TRBJ1-5|16|NA|NA|TRBV23-1
TGCGCCAGCAGTCACAGCATTCGGGGGCTTCGACAGCCCCAGCATTTT
CASSHSIRGLRQPQHF
>TRBJ2-4|15|NA|NA|TRBV5-5
TGTGCCAGCACCAAAGGGAACGTAGCCAAAAACATTCAGTACTTC
CASTKGNVAKNIQYF
>TRBJ2-7|15|NA|TRBD2|TRBV5-1
TGCGCCAGCAGCCCTACGCTAGCGGGGGCCTACGAGCAGTACTTC
CASSPTLAGAYEQYF
>TRBJ2-5|13|NA|NA|TRBV9
TGTGCCAGCAGCGTAGACGGAGGGGAGACCCAGTACTTC
CASSVDGGETQYF
>TRBJ2-3|16|NA|NA|TRBV5-5
TGTGCCAGCAGCTTGGGACTAGGGACGGGATCAGATACGCAGTATTTT
CASSLGLGTGSDTQYF